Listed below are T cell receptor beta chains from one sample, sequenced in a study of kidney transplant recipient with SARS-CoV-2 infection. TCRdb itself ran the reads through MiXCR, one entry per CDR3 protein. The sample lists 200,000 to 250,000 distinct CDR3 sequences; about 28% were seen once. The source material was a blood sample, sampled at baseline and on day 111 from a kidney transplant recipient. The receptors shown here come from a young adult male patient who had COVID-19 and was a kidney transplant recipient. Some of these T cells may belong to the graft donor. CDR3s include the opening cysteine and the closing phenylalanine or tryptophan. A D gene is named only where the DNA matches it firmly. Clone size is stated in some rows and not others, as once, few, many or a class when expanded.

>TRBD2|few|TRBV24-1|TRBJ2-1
TGTGCCACCAGTGAGACTAGCGGGAGAGGTTTACAGTTCTTC
CATSETSGRGLQFF
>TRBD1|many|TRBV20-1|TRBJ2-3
TGCAGTGCCTCGGGACAGAGCACAGATACGCAGTATTTT
CSASGQSTDTQYF
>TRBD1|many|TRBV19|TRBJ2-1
TGTGCCAGTATGGGGTCGGCAGGGGGCTATGAGCAGTTCTTC
CASMGSAGGYEQFF
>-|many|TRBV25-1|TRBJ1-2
TGTGCCAGCAGTGGCAGTAAAGAACTGGGAAAGACCTATGGCTACACCTTC
CASSGSKELGKTYGYTF
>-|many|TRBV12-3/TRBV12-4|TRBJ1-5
TGTGCCAGCAGTACTATTGGGGAAATCAATCAGCCCCAGCATTTT
CASSTIGEINQPQHF
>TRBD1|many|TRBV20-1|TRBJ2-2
TGCAGTGGAAAGAGACAGGGGAACACCGGGGAGCTGTTTTTT
CSGKRQGNTGELFF
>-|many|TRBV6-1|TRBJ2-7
TGTGCCAGCAGTGAAGCGCTGGACTCCTCCTACGAGCAGTACTTC
CASSEALDSSYEQYF
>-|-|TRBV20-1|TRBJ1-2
TGCAGTGCTGTCGAGACGCCGTTTCGAAAGACCTATGGCTACACCTTC
CSAVETPFRKTYGYTF
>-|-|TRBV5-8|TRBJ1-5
TGTGCCAGCAGCTTGGTCGAAGGCCTACAGTTGGGACAGCCCCAGCATTTT
CASSLVEGLQLGQPQHF
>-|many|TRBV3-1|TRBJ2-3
TGTGCCAGCAGTCGCCAAGGCTCCGAGCAAGATACGCAGTATTTT
CASSRQGSEQDTQYF
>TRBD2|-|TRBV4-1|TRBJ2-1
TGCGCCAGCAGCCAACCGCTGACTAGCAGGGATGAGCAGTTCTTC
CASSQPLTSRDEQFF
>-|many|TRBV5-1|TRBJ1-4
TGCGCCAGCAGCTTGGCACAGCCTAATGAAAAACTGTTTTTT
CASSLAQPNEKLFF
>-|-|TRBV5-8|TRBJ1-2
TGTGCCAGCCAGAAACATCATCCACGAAAGACCTATGGCTACACCTTC
CASQKHHPRKTYGYTF
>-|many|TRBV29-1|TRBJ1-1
TGCAGCGTTGAGGAATACAGGGCCATGCCTGAAGCTTTCTTT
CSVEEYRAMPEAFF
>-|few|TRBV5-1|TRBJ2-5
TGCGCCAGCAGCTTGGATGACCGCCAAGAGACCCAGTACTTC
CASSLDDRQETQYF
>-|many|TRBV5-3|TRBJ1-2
TGTGCCAGACGGTGGAAAGTGGTGAGAAAGACCTATGGCTACACCTTC
CARRWKVVRKTYGYTF
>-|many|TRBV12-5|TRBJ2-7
TGTGCTAGTGGTTTGGGTGGGTACGAGCAGTACTTC
CASGLGGYEQYF
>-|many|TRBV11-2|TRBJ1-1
TGTGCCAGCAGCCAGTCCCGGGGGACTGAAGCTTTCTTT
CASSQSRGTEAFF
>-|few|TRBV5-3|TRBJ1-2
TGTGCCAGACATCATACAGTGGTGAGAAAGACCTATGGCTACACCTTC
CARHHTVVRKTYGYTF
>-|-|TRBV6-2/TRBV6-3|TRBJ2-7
TGTACCAGCAGTGACCGGGACCGATACTCCTACGAGCAGTACTTC
CTSSDRDRYSYEQYF
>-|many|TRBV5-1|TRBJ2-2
TGCGCCAGCAGCTTGGCCGGGACACTGAACACCGGGGAGCTGTTTTTT
CASSLAGTLNTGELFF
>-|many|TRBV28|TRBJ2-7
TGTGCCAGCCGGACGGGAGAGGGCTACGAGCAGTACTTC
CASRTGEGYEQYF
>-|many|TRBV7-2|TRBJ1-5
TGTGCCAGCAGCTTAGCTCATCAGCCCCAGCATTTT
CASSLAHQPQHF
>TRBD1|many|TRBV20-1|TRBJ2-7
TGCAGTGCTAGACGGACAGGGAGCGAGCAGTACTTC
CSARRTGSEQYF
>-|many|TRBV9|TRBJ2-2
TGTGCCAGCAGCGCCGACGCGGGAATCGCCGGGGAGCTGTTTTTT
CASSADAGIAGELFF
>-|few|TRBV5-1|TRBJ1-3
TGCGCCAGCAGCTTGAATGGACCCCGGAGGGGACCTGGAAACACCGTATATTTT
CASSLNGPRRGPGNTVYF
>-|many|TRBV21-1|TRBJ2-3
TGTGCCAGCAGGGATGAACTAGCTACAGTCATGCAAGATACGCAGTATTTT
CASRDELATVMQDTQYF
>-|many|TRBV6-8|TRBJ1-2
TGTGCCAGCAGTAATGTAGTACGCTCTAGAAAGACCTATGGCTACACCTTC
CASSNVVRSRKTYGYTF
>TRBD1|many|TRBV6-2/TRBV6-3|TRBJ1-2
TGTGCCAGCAGTTACCAGGACAGGCCAAACTATGGCTACACCTTC
CASSYQDRPNYGYTF
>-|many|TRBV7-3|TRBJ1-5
TGTGCCAGCAGCTTCGAGAACCGCCGCAATCAGCCCCAGCATTTT
CASSFENRRNQPQHF
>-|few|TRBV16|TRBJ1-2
TGTGCCAGCAGCCTTGAAGCGGTCGTTAGAAAGACCTATGGCTACACCTTC
CASSLEAVVRKTYGYTF
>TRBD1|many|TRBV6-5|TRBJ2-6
TGTGCCAGCAGTTCACAGGGGAGCTCTGGGGCCAACGTCCTGACTTTC
CASSSQGSSGANVLTF